One and the same sample provided the 14 T cell receptor beta chains below, sequenced in a study of technical replicates of blood from a few donors (dated by TCRdb to about 2017). Library prep was done by the immunoSEQ multiplex PCR assay. TCRdb took over this immuneACCESS table, retaining in-frame rearrangements with V and J assigned. Such tables are incomplete; in checked studies, under half of the missing clones stem from an unresolved V gene, and the remainder is unexplained. Present in this sample are over 80,000 clones, 95% to 96% of which were seen just once. The ten top clones hold 0.3% to 0.45% of the sample. Input material: T cells isolated from PBMCs. These TCRs come from a human donor in good health.

The chain is built from TRBV27 and TRBJ2-1, with a possible D match to TRBD2 (5 bases). V lost 4 bases, J lost 14 bases, and 12 bases lay in between. Germline CDR1 MNHEY, CDR2 SMNVEV (reference sequence). The CDR3 has 11 amino acids. CDR3: CASSSGGLEFF. CDR3 DNA: TGTGCCAGCAGTTCCGGAGGACTTGAGTTCTTC.

The chain couples TRBV18 to TRBJ2-7; 7 nucleotides line up with TRBD2. The germline CDR1 and CDR2 sequences are KGHSH and LQKENI. The CDR3 runs to 16 residues. Trimming took 5 bases from V and 3 from J; bases not matched to a gene: 13. CDR3 region: CASSARRGGVFYEQYF. Written as DNA, the CDR3 is TGTGCCAGCTCAGCCCGACGTGGGGGGGTTTTCTACGAGCAGTACTTC.

The V and J genes are TRBV30 and TRBJ2-2; 8 bases are a match to TRBD2. The J segment lost 4 bases and the V segment lost 5 bases, leaving 6 bases of the junction unmatched. CDR1 is GTSNPN, CDR2 SVGIG, per germline (reference sequence). CDR3 size: 14 residues. CDR3 amino acids: CAWSSGLSTGELFF. CDR3 bases: TGTGCCTGGTCTAGCGGGCTGAGCACCGGGGAGCTGTTTTTT.

Details on this clone: An end of the junction differs from the germline gene, which may be a read error. The chain links TRBV4-1 to TRBJ1-4; D is ambiguous. CDR3 size: 16 residues. The germline CDR1 and CDR2 sequences are MGHRA and YSYEKL. DNA of the CDR3: TGCGCCAGCACCCAAAAGCGTTCAGCAACTAATGAAAAACTGTTTTTT. This encodes CASTQKRSATNEKLFF.

The V gene is TRBV27, the J gene TRBJ1-2; maybe TRBD1 (6 bases). The V end lost 5 bases, the J end lost 6 bases, and 19 bases lay between the germline ends. The CDR3 sequence is 15 residues long. Germline CDR1 is MNHEY and CDR2 is SMNVEV (reference sequence). CDR3 sequence: CASSHREFPLDGYTF. As DNA, the CDR3 is TGTGCCAGCAGTCACAGGGAATTCCCCCTAGATGGCTACACCTTC.

As regards this clone: The same CDR3 is also encoded by other DNA sequences in this sample. The chain combines TRBV7-2 with TRBJ2-5, with D tentatively TRBD2 (5 bases). Per the germline V gene, CDR1 is SGHTA and CDR2 is FQGNSA. This CDR3 has 12 residues. Trimming took off 2 bases at V and 5 bases at J, with 6 bases between the two ends. The DNA for the CDR3 is TGTGCCAGCAGCTTAAGCGGTGAGACCCAGTACTTC. It is translated as CASSLSGETQYF.

This clone has just one count. The chain links TRBV29-1 to TRBJ1-3; D is unclear. Trimming left V 3 bases short and J 3 bases short, with 9 bases between. CDR1 and CDR2 (germline): SQVTM, ANQGSEA. This CDR3 contains 13 residues. The CDR3, as DNA: TGCAGCGTTGAGACGGGTAATGGAAACACCATATATTTT. Translating gives CSVETGNGNTIYF. The full variable domain, completed using reference TRBV29-1 and TRBJ1-3, is SAVISQKPSRDICQRGTSLTIQCQVDSQVTMMFWYRQQPGQSLTLIATANQGSEATYESGFVIDKFPISRPNLTFSTLTVSNMSPEDSSIYLCSVETGNGNTIYFGEGSWLTVV.

The chain joins TRBV19 to TRBJ2-3; TRBD1 agrees at 7 bases. The CDR3 is 15 residues long. CDR1 is LNHDA, CDR2 SQIVND, per germline (reference sequence). The trim removed 0 bases at V and 6 bases at J, leaving 6 bases unmatched. The CDR3 sequence is CASSIDDRARDTQYF. In DNA form, the CDR3 reads TGTGCCAGTAGTATAGACGACAGGGCCCGGGATACGCAGTATTTT.

In this sample, this clone turned up once. The chain carries TRBV4-2 and TRBJ2-2, with TRBD2 identical over 7 bases. From germline, CDR1 is LGHNA and CDR2 YNFKEQ. This CDR3 has 17 residues. The junction had 12 bases not matched to a gene; V was cut back by 1 base and J by 7 bases. CDR3 protein: CASSQAALAVSGGELFF. In DNA form, the CDR3 reads TGTGCCAGCAGCCAAGCTGCGCTAGCGGTTAGTGGCGGGGAGCTGTTTTTT.

The chain joins TRBV7-9 to TRBJ2-7; D is unclear. Trimming stripped 0 bases from V and 6 bases from J, with 9 bases between. Germline V gene sequence: CDR1 SEHNR, CDR2 FQNEAQ (reference sequence). This CDR3 has 13 residues. CDR3 sequence (DNA): TGTGCCAGCAGCTTAGCTTCTCTTCGCGAGCAGTACTTC. Translation gives CASSLASLREQYF.

The chain is built from TRBV6-5 and TRBJ1-5; D possibly corresponds to TRBD1 (5 bases). Trimming left V 0 bases short and J 2 bases short, with 5 bases between. CDR3 size: 14 residues. Germline V gene lookup returns CDR1 MNHEY and CDR2 SVGAGI. This CDR3 reads CASSYSTGNQPQHF. The DNA for the CDR3 is TGTGCCAGCAGTTACTCGACAGGCAATCAGCCCCAGCATTTT.

CDR3 in amino acids: CASSVEPGFSYNEQFF. In DNA form, the CDR3 reads TGTGCCAGCAGCGTAGAACCGGGATTCTCCTACAATGAGCAGTTCTTC. V gene TRBV9 combines with J gene TRBJ2-1; possibly TRBD2 for D (5 bases). Looked up from germline, CDR1 is SGDLS and CDR2 is YYNGEE. The V and J ends lost 0 bases and 0 bases respectively, with 10 bases between them. CDR3 size: 16 residues.

The chain employs TRBV4-3 and TRBJ1-4; a possible D gene is TRBD1 (5 bases). The CDR3 totals 16 residues. Germline CDR1 reads LGHNA; CDR2 reads YSLEER. V lost 1 base to trimming and J lost 0 bases, with 9 bases between them. CDR3 sequence: CASSQGQGPTNEKLFF. In nucleotides, the CDR3 is TGCGCCAGCAGCCAAGGTCAGGGTCCAACTAATGAAAAACTGTTTTTT.

The genes are TRBV10-3 and TRBJ2-7, with TRBD2 matching over 12 bases. CDR3 length: 14 residues. Germline CDR1 reads ENHRY; CDR2 reads SYGVKD. V was pared by 7 bases and J by 4 bases, with 5 bases of the junction left unmatched. The CDR3 region is CAIKPGLAGYEQYF. The CDR3 DNA reads as TGTGCCATCAAGCCGGGACTAGCGGGTTACGAGCAGTACTTC.